The 29 T cell receptor beta chains reported below all come from one sample, sequenced in a study. MiXCR, applied by TCRdb to the 5' RACE reads, yields one record per CDR3 protein. The profile shows 10,000 to 15,000 distinct CDR3 sequences, around a quarter of them singletons. The sample taken for sequencing was naive CD4+ T cells sorted from blood. As to subset: naive CD4+ T cells, CD4+CD45RA+CD25-. The receptors shown here come from a female donor with breast cancer.

The table lists this clonotype with many counts. The chain employs TRBV9 and TRBJ2-3, with 9 bases fitting TRBD1. Germline V gene data show CDR1 as SGDLS and CDR2 as YYNGEE. V lost 4 bases, J lost 0 bases, and 6 bases stayed unmatched. The CDR3 sequence is 16 residues long. CDR3 loop: CASSPRTGASTDTQYF. DNA of the CDR3: TGTGCCAGCAGCCCCCGGACAGGGGCCAGCACAGATACGCAGTATTTT.

Here the CDR3 reads CAWSVMGAEAFF. DNA of the CDR3: TGTGCCTGGAGTGTAATGGGGGCTGAAGCTTTCTTT. The J gene is TRBJ1-1, the V gene TRBV30; tentative D call: TRBD1 (5 bases). Deletions cut 0 bases from V and 6 bases from J, with 8 bases between. Germline assignment: CDR1 GTSNPN and CDR2 SVGIG (reference sequence). This CDR3 has 12 residues. Together with reference TRBV30 and TRBJ1-1, the CDR3 gives the full variable domain: SQTIHQWPATLVQPVGSPLSLECTVEGTSNPNLYWYRQAAGRGLQLLFYSVGIGQISSEVPQNLSASRPQDRQFILSSKKLLLSDSGFYLCAWSVMGAEAFFGQGTRLTVV.

This clonotype was seen repeatedly, ten times or more. This chain connects TRBV10-1 to TRBJ1-1; D not resolved. The length of the CDR3 is 14 residues. CDR1 WNHNN and CDR2 SYGVQD come from the germline V gene (reference sequence). Trimming pared 3 bases from V and 4 bases from J, leaving 12 bases between. Here the CDR3 DNA reads TGCGCCAGCAGTGACAAGGCCTGGGGCACTGAAGCTTTCTTT. It translates to CASSDKAWGTEAFF.

The J gene is TRBJ2-7, the V gene TRBV20-1; the match to TRBD1 covers 9 bases. The length of the CDR3 is 15 residues. With V trimmed by 0 bases and J by 5 bases, 8 bases remained unmatched. Looked up from germline, CDR1 is DFQATT and CDR2 is SNEGSKA (reference sequence). The CDR3: CSARDSLGQGHEQYF. As DNA, the CDR3 is TGCAGTGCTAGAGACTCCCTAGGACAGGGGCACGAGCAGTACTTC.

The chain has TRBV20-1 and TRBJ1-1; D gene unclear. CDR1 DFQATT and CDR2 SNEGSKA come from the germline V gene (reference sequence). The CDR3 contains 14 residues. V lost 4 bases and J lost 5, with 17 bases in between. Here the CDR3 DNA reads TGCAGTGCTAAAGAAGGAGGCAGCGGGACTGAAGCTTTCTTT. Amino acids: CSAKEGGSGTEAFF.

The chain employs TRBV6-5 and TRBJ1-2; D is undetermined. The CDR3 sequence is 15 residues long. In germline, CDR1 is MNHEY, CDR2 SVGAGI. Trimming pared 7 bases from V and 1 base from J, leaving 16 bases between. In DNA, the CDR3 is TGTGCCAGCACTAGTTATCTGGGCTTTAACTATGGCTACACCTTC. It encodes CASTSYLGFNYGYTF.

This clonotype was seen a handful of times. The chain uses TRBV6-5 and TRBJ1-5; D is possibly TRBD1 (5 bases). CDR1 and CDR2 (germline): MNHEY, SVGAGI. The CDR3 loop spans 15 amino acids. V was shortened by 8 bases and J by 4 bases, with 18 bases between the two germline ends. CDR3: CASSPGGDGNQPQHF. The CDR3 DNA reads as TGTGCCAGCTCCCCGGGAGGGGACGGTAATCAGCCCCAGCATTTT.

As for this clonotype: An end of the junction does not agree with germline; a read error may underlie this. CDR3 loop: CSARKGLAGEMVELFF. The CDR3 bases are TGCAGTGCCAGGAAGGGACTAGCGGGAGAAATGGTTGAGCTGTTCTTC. This sequence joins TRBV20-1 and TRBJ2-1; 14 bases match TRBD2. The CDR3 has 16 residues. The V gene's germline CDR1 is DFQATT and CDR2 SNEGSKA (reference sequence).

By its share, this clonotype is medium-sized (0.01 to 0.1%). This chain joins TRBV6-5 and TRBJ2-2, with 9 bases that match TRBD1. Germline V CDR1 and CDR2: MNHEY, SVGAGI. CDR3 length: 17 residues. J was trimmed by 4 bases and V by 1 base; bases with no gene match: 7. CDR3 in amino acids: CASSYYSRTGVTGELFF. The CDR3 DNA follows: TGTGCCAGCAGTTACTACTCAAGGACAGGGGTCACCGGGGAGCTGTTTTTT.

This clonotype appeared many times. The chain couples TRBV24-1 to TRBJ1-1; D is possibly TRBD1 (5 bases). CDR3 length: 14 amino acids. Trimming removed 6 bases from V and 7 bases from J, with 17 bases in between. The germline gives CDR1 KGHDR, CDR2 SFDVKD. The CDR3 DNA reads as TGTGCCACCAGTCCCTCGGGGGGGGGGGGTGAAGCTTTCTTT. Protein product: CATSPSGGGGEAFF.

This clonotype was counted a few times. V is TRBV3-1 and J is TRBJ2-3; D possibly corresponds to TRBD1 (5 bases). The V gene lost 4 bases and the J gene lost 6 bases, with 5 bases spanning the gap. Germline V lookup: CDR1 LGHDT, CDR2 YNNKEL (reference sequence). This CDR3 contains 11 residues. CDR3 sequence: CASSRQDTQYF. In DNA, the CDR3 is TGTGCCAGCAGCCGACAGGATACGCAGTATTTT.

By share of the sample, this clonotype is medium-sized. The chain joins TRBV20-1 to TRBJ2-1; TRBD2 agrees at 7 bases. CDR3 length: 13 amino acids. J lost 9 bases, V lost 5 bases, and 10 bases had no gene match. Germline values: CDR1 DFQATT, CDR2 SNEGSKA (reference sequence). CDR3 DNA sequence: TGCAGTGCTGGGGGGGACTGGCTTATTGAGCAGTTCTTC. It is translated as CSAGGDWLIEQFF.

In the case of this clonotype: The conserved final phenylalanine or tryptophan is absent from the CDR3, which likely points to a read error. This sequence joins TRBV2 and TRBJ1-5, with D maybe TRBD1 (5 bases). The CDR3 has 14 residues. Germline V gene sequence: CDR1 SNHLY, CDR2 FYNNEI. The ends were cut back, 7 bases at V and 6 bases at J, with 16 bases in the middle. For the CDR3, the DNA is TGTGCCAGCACTCAAACAGGAGGGGCTCAGCCCCAGCATTCT. Encoded protein: CASTQTGGAQPQHS.

This clonotype qualifies as medium-sized. The rearrangement joins TRBV5-1 to TRBJ1-1; D not certain. V was shortened by 0 bases and J by 1 base, with 7 bases between the two germline ends. CDR1 and CDR2 from the germline V gene are SGHRS and YFSETQ. CDR3 length: 14 residues. The chain's CDR3 is CASSLGRGNTEAFF. The CDR3 DNA sequence: TGCGCCAGCAGCTTGGGCCGGGGGAACACTGAAGCTTTCTTT.

Judged by abundance, this clonotype is medium-sized. This chain uses TRBV27 with TRBJ2-1; 7 nucleotides line up with TRBD2. Looked up from germline, CDR1 is MNHEY and CDR2 is SMNVEV (reference sequence). Trimming at V came to 6 bases and at J to 10 bases, leaving 6 bases not matched to a gene. This CDR3 has 12 residues. This CDR3 reads CASSPGGIEQFF. The CDR3 nucleotides read TGTGCCAGCAGCCCCGGGGGGATAGAGCAGTTCTTC.

Sample share makes this clonotype medium-sized. The V gene is TRBV7-8, the J gene TRBJ2-3; D remains unclear. V was pared by 5 bases and J by 2 bases, with 5 bases between. The length of the CDR3 is 12 residues. In germline, CDR1 is SGHVS, CDR2 FQNEAQ. CDR3 sequence (DNA): TGTGCCAGCAGCCAATTCACAGATACGCAGTATTTT. As protein: CASSQFTDTQYF.

This clonotype was recorded a few times. The rearrangement uses TRBV3-1 and TRBJ1-6; a possible D gene is TRBD1 (5 bases). CDR1 LGHDT and CDR2 YNNKEL come from the germline V gene (reference sequence). V gave up 4 bases and J gave up 8 bases, with 9 bases separating them. The CDR3 has 13 amino acids. The CDR3 region is CASSPQGHSPLHF. The DNA of the CDR3 is TGTGCCAGCAGCCCCCAGGGACATTCACCCCTCCACTTT.

Regarding this clonotype: A single base separates this from a much larger clone, so it may be a read error. The chain is built from TRBV20-1 and TRBJ2-1; TRBD2 matches 8 bases. The CDR3 consists of 16 residues. Trimming cost V 2 bases and J 0 bases; bases outside gene matches: 6. Per the germline V gene, CDR1 is DFQATT and CDR2 is SNEGSKA (reference sequence). The CDR3 DNA is TGCAGTGCTAGATCCGGGGGGGGGTCCTCCTACAATGAGCAGTTCTTC. Its translation: CSARSGGGSSYNEQFF.

This clonotype has a handful of counts. This chain connects TRBV7-2 to TRBJ2-2; 7 nucleotides agree with TRBD2. Germline assignment: CDR1 SGHTA and CDR2 FQGNSA. The CDR3 totals 15 residues. With 3 bases clipped from V and 7 bases from J, the junction kept 8 bases outside the gene matches. This CDR3 is CASSFRPQRGGELFF. The CDR3 DNA reads as TGTGCCAGCAGCTTCCGGCCTCAGCGGGGCGGGGAGCTGTTTTTT. Using reference TRBV7-2 and TRBJ2-2 for the parts outside the CDR3, the full variable domain is GAGVSQSPSNKVTEKGKDVELRCDPISGHTALYWYRQSLGQGLEFLIYFQGNSAPDKSGLPSDRFSAERTGGSVSTLTIQRTQQEDSAVYLCASSFRPQRGGELFFGEGSRLTVL.

This clonotype ranks as medium-sized. The chain carries TRBV12-3 or TRBV12-4 and TRBJ1-1; D is possibly TRBD1 (6 bases). The CDR3 consists of 16 residues. Deletions cut 2 bases from V and 3 bases from J, with 16 bases between. This chain's CDR3 is CASSLLWQGRDTEAFF. The CDR3 region has the DNA TGTGCCAGCAGTTTATTGTGGCAGGGGCGCGACACTGAAGCTTTCTTT.

The J gene is TRBJ1-3, the V gene TRBV20-1; D gene ambiguous. CDR1 and CDR2 (germline): DFQATT, SNEGSKA (reference sequence). The CDR3 consists of 15 residues. The V end was cut by 5 bases, the J end by 3 bases, with 17 bases between. The CDR3 coding sequence is TGCAGTGCTGCCGGTGGGTTGTTAGGTGGAAACACCATATATTTT. Amino acids: CSAAGGLLGGNTIYF.

By sample share, this clonotype is medium-sized. The rearrangement joins TRBV6-5 to TRBJ2-1, with no clear D. Germline V gene lookup returns CDR1 MNHEY and CDR2 SVGAGI. The CDR3 loop spans 23 amino acids. Trimming pared 3 bases from V and 7 bases from J, leaving 40 bases between. In DNA form, the CDR3 reads TGTGCCAGCAGTTATTGGGTCCGTCCTTCTCCCCACAAAAACAGAATGAGTAGAAATGAGCAGTTCTTC. As protein: CASSYWVRPSPHKNRMSRNEQFF.

In its sample, this clonotype is medium-sized. The chain is built from TRBV6-1 and TRBJ2-7; D is undetermined. V was pared by 6 bases and J by 3 bases, with 9 bases between. This CDR3 region has 12 residues. Germline CDR1 is MNHNS and CDR2 is SASEGT. CDR3 bases: TGTGCCAGCAGCAACGACCTCTACGAGCAGTACTTC. It specifies CASSNDLYEQYF.

The chain is built from TRBV6-6 and TRBJ2-2, with TRBD1 matching over 7 bases. Trimming cost V 8 bases and J 0 bases; bases outside gene matches: 3. The CDR3 length is 14 residues. Germline lookup yields CDR1 MNHNY and CDR2 SVGAGI (reference sequence). For the CDR3, the DNA is TGTGCCAGCGGGGACAGAACGAACACCGGGGAGCTGTTTTTT. Amino acids: CASGDRTNTGELFF.

This clonotype was recorded a few times. Possible read error: a much larger clone is one base away. This rearrangement joins TRBV5-1 to TRBJ2-7; no definite D call. CDR1 is SGHRS and CDR2 is YFSETQ in the germline V gene. The CDR3 runs 14 residues. DNA of the CDR3: TGCGCCAGCAGCTTGGAGGTTTACTCCTACGGGCAGTACTTC. Translating it yields CASSLEVYSYGQYF.

This rearrangement joins TRBV5-8 to TRBJ1-5; D is unclear. Germline V lookup: CDR1 SGHTS, CDR2 YDEGEE. The CDR3 sequence is 14 residues long. The V gene lost 3 bases and the J gene lost 6 bases, with 13 bases spanning the gap. CDR3 coding DNA: TGTGCCAGCAGCTCTTTCGGGATCGCTCAGCCCCAGCATTTT. Its translation: CASSSFGIAQPQHF.

This clonotype was seen ten or more times. The chain is built from TRBV20-1 and TRBJ1-5; D call uncertain. V dropped 3 bases and J dropped 5 bases, with 11 bases sitting between them. This CDR3 is 13 amino acids long. Germline V gene data show CDR1 as DFQATT and CDR2 as SNEGSKA (reference sequence). The CDR3 sequence is CSASLALDQPQHF. The CDR3 DNA is TGCAGTGCTAGTCTTGCGCTTGATCAGCCCCAGCATTTT.

This clonotype has a handful of counts. A much larger clonotype is one base distant, so this may be a read error. The chain recombines TRBV29-1 with TRBJ1-3; a possible D gene is TRBD1 (5 bases). The CDR3 sequence is 12 residues long. V lost 4 bases to trimming and J lost 4 bases, with 8 bases between them. CDR1 is SQVTM and CDR2 is ANQGSEA in the germline V gene. The CDR3, as DNA: TGCAGCGTTGGGGGGGTCGGAAACACCATATATTTT. It codes for CSVGGVGNTIYF.

This clonotype is medium-sized (0.01 to 0.1%) in the sample. The J gene is TRBJ1-2, the V gene TRBV5-1; maybe TRBD1 (6 bases). V shed 7 bases and J shed 4 bases, with 11 bases lying between them. CDR3 size: 12 residues. The germline CDR1 and CDR2 sequences are SGHRS and YFSETQ. CDR3 residues: CASRPDSYGYTF. The CDR3 DNA is TGCGCCAGCCGTCCGGACAGCTATGGCTACACCTTC.